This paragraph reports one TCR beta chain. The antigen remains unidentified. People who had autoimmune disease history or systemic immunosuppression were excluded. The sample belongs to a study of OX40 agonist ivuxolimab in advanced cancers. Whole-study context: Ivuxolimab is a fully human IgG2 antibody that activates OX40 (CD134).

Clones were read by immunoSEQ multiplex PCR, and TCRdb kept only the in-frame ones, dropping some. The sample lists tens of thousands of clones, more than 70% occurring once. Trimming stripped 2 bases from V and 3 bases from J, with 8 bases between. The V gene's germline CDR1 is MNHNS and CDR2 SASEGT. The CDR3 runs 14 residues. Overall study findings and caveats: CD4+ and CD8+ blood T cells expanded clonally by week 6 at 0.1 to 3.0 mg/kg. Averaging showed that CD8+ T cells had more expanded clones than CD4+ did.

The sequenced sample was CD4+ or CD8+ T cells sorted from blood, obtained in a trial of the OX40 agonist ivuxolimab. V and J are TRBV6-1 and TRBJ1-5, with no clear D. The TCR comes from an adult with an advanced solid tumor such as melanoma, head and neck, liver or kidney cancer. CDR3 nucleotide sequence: TGTGCCAGCAGTGAACAGGCCTACAATCAGCCCCAGCATTTT. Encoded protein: CASSEQAYNQPQHF.